This T cell receptor (beta chain) was sequenced for a study of T cell repertoires and HLA-DP antigens. Trimming removed 3 bases from V and 0 bases from J, with 18 bases in between. There are 18 residues in the CDR3. In germline, CDR1 is LNHDA, CDR2 SQIVND (reference sequence). Profiling relied on immunoSEQ multiplex PCR, and the TCRdb table lists in-frame clones only, not all of them. Of over 100,000 clones listed, 80% to 95% are singletons. This clone was seen once. Its antigen is unknown. The sequencing sample was made of CD4+ T cells from PBMCs. The sequence was collected from a woman aged 18 to 35 in good health and CMV-seronegative. This chain uses TRBV19 with TRBJ2-1, with unresolved D. CDR3 sequence reads: CASSIRAGSKSSYNEQFF. The CDR3 nucleotides read TGTGCCAGTAGTATTCGGGCCGGGTCGAAGAGCTCCTACAATGAGCAGTTCTTC.